The entry that follows covers one T cell receptor (beta chain) sequence. Trimming took 8 bases from V and 4 from J; bases not matched to a gene: 3. Germline V gives CDR1 KGHSH, CDR2 LQKENI. The CDR3 consists of 13 residues. As originally analysed: Using reference gene primer amplification, nucleated cell counts were estimated. The assay was immunoSEQ multiplex PCR, and TCRdb's table has in-frame clones only and misses some. That table gives V, J and clone size, and the DNA gave D and trimming. The sample shows roughly 140,000 clones, around three quarters of them seen only once. The record originates from a study of blood T cell repertoires in COVID-19. About the study: Samples taken during acute and convalescent COVID-19 were collected in the United States, Italy and Spain. Sample material is recorded as cDNA or gDNA derived from T cells, B-cell-depleted T cells, or PBMCs.

The chain employs TRBV18 and TRBJ1-5, with 9 bases matching TRBD1. The TCR originated in a man aged 45-60 years with active or convalescent COVID-19. Input material: peripheral blood. Here the CDR3 DNA reads TGTGCCAGCACGGGACAGGGAAATCAGCCCCAGCATTTT. Its translation: CASTGQGNQPQHF.